This TCR beta chain was sequenced for a study of blood T cell repertoires in COVID-19. Across the whole study: The United States, Italy and Spain were the sources of the acute and convalescent COVID-19 samples.

This clone appeared a few times. Some clones are missing from TCRdb's copy, which holds only in-frame ones; the method was immunoSEQ multiplex PCR. This table has 200,000 or so clones, roughly 79% appearing once. CDR1 MNHEY and CDR2 SMNVEV come from the germline V gene (reference sequence). J lost 2 bases, V lost 5 bases, and 3 bases had no gene match. The CDR3 runs 14 residues. This receptor was obtained from a human donor with acute or convalescent COVID-19. The donor label of this sample is uncertain. V gene TRBV27 combines with J gene TRBJ1-1, with TRBD1 matching over 9 bases. The sample taken for sequencing was peripheral blood. This CDR3 reads CASSRTGGNTEAFF. Written as DNA, the CDR3 is TGTGCCAGCAGTCGCACAGGGGGCAACACTGAAGCTTTCTTT.